This TCR beta chain appears in the sequencing data of a study of vaccination effects on CD4 cells after COVID-19. As for the study in general: Each participant received a vaccine that was either BNT162b2 or mRNA-1273, given as two doses. The study obtained samples from two convalescent patients 16 days and one week before vaccination.

Antigen-specific CD4+ T cells expanded by the ViraFEST assay with viral peptide pools were then sequenced. The culture ran for less than 12 days, and then CD4+ T cells were isolated. Confirmation by PCR established that the person had SARS-CoV-2 infection between March and December 2020. IL-2 medium took the place of half the medium on both days 3 and 7. A note on this clone: The antigen is not known.

The CDR3 spans 15 residues. Germline assignment: CDR1 SGHRS and CDR2 YFSETQ. V lost 3 bases and J 3 bases, leaving 15 bases between the germline ends. Notes on the study in general: Early post-infection timepoints were absent, and convalescent patients were few.

Sequencing was performed with immunoSEQ multiplex PCR; in TCRdb, only in-frame clones are kept and a portion is missing. The sample comprises 20,000 to 25,000 clones, 75% to 85% of which are singletons, and around 38% rests with the top ten. The gene calls are TRBV5-1 and TRBJ1-1; D remains ambiguous. The specimen comprised CD4+ T cells from PBMCs cultured with a peptide pool, sampled before COVID-19 vaccination. This sequence originates from a human donor who had a prior SARS-CoV-2 infection. CDR3 DNA: TGCGCCAGCAGCTACTCAGCCCGCGGGCACACTGAAGCTTTCTTT. This encodes CASSYSARGHTEAFF.